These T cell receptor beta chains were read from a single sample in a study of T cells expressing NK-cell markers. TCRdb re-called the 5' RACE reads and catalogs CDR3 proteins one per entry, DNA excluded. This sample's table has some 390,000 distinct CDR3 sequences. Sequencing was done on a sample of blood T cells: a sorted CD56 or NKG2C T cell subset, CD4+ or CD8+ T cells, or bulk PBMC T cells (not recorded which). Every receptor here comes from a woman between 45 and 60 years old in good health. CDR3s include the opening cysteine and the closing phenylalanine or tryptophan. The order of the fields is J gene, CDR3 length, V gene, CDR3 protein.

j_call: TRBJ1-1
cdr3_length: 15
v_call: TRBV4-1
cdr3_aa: CASSLPDRVGTEAFF

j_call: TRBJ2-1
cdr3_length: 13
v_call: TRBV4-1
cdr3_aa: CASSQDETGGEFF

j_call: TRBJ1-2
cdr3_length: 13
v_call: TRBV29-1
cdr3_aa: CSVTTGWSYGYTF

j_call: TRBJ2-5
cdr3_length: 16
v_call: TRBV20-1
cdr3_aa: CSARGSRVTGGETQYF

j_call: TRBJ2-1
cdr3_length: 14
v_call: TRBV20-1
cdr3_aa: CSAPGLAGVNEQFF

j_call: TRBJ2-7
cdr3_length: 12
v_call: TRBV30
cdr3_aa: CAWSVGGDEQYF

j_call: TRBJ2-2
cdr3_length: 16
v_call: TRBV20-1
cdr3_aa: CSAPRTSGRRTGELFF

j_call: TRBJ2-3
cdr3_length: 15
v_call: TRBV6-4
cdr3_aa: CASSDRAGAPDTQYF

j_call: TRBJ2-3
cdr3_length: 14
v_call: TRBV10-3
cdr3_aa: CAISEGRGTDTQYF

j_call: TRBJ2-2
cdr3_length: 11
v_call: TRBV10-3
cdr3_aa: CAMPSTGELFF

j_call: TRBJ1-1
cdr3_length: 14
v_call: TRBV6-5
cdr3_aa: CASRPDRTHTEAFF

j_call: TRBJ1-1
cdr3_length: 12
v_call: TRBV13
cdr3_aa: CASSLLGQGAFF

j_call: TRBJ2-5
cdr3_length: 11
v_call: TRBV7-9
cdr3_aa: CASSFQAGQYF

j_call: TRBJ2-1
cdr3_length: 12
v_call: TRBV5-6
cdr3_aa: CASSRTPNEQFF

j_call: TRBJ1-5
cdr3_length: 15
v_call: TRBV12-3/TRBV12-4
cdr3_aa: CASSPDRASNQPQHF

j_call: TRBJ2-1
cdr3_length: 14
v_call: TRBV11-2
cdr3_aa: CASSLADSGNEQFF

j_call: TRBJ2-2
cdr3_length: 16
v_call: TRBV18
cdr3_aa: CASLPMDRSAPGELFF

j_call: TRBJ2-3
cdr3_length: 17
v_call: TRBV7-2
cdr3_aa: CASSFSGRGSSTDTQYF

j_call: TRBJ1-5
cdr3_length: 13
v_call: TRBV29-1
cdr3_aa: CSARQGEGQPQHF

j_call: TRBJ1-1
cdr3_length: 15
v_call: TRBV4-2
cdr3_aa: CASSQRDARNTEAFF

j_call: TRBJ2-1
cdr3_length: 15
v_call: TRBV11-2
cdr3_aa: CASSLEWATGGEQFF

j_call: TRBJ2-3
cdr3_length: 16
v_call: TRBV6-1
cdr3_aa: CASSVSSGAYTDTQYF

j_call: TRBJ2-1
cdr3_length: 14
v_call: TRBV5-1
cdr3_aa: CASRGDNSYNEQFF

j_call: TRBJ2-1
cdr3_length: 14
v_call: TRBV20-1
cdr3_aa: CSATSRVFNNEQFF

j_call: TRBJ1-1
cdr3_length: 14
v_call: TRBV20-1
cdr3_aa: CSARSGQGSVEAFF

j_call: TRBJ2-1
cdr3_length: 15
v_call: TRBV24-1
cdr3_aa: CATSSGQFTYNEQFF

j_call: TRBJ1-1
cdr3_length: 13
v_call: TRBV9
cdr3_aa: CASSVSTNTEAFF

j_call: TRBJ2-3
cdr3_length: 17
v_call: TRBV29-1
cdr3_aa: CSVAGGTLPSSTDTQYF

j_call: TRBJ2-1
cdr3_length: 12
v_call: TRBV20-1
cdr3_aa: CSATHGGDEQFF